The 18 T cell receptor beta chains below were found in one sample sequenced in a study of T cell responses to AZD1222 COVID-19 vaccine. Here immunoSEQ multiplex PCR was the method, and the copy in TCRdb shows in-frame clones only, minus some. The sample has about 150,000 clones, approximately 90% seen once; the top ten hold 4.5% to 6.5%. The sample was peripheral blood, taken on day 0 of AZD1222 vaccination. These receptors came from an adult in good health.

The V and J genes are TRBV2 and TRBJ2-1; TRBD2 aligns across 7 bases. The CDR3 covers 14 residues. V shed 8 bases, J shed 3 bases, and the junction held 7 bases outside the gene matches. Per germline, CDR1 SNHLY and CDR2 FYNNEI. The CDR3 spells CASGLADYYNEQFF. The CDR3 nucleotides read TGTGCCAGCGGTCTAGCGGATTACTACAATGAGCAGTTCTTC.

This chain uses TRBV27 with TRBJ2-1; the D is unclear. This CDR3 is 11 amino acids long. CDR1 and CDR2 (germline): MNHEY, SMNVEV (reference sequence). Between the trimmed V and J ends, which lost 3 bases and 6 bases, there was a span of 3 bases. In nucleotides, the CDR3 is TGTGCCAGCAGTTTTGTCAATGAGCAGTTCTTC. Translating gives CASSFVNEQFF.

The chain links TRBV27 to TRBJ1-6, with a weak D call TRBD1 (5 bases). CDR3 size: 17 residues. V dropped 6 bases and J dropped 0 bases, with 15 bases sitting between them. Germline CDR1 and CDR2: MNHEY and SMNVEV (reference sequence). The CDR3 DNA is TGTGCCAGCAGCCCGGACACTTGGGACTCCTATAATTCACCCCTCCACTTT. This codes for CASSPDTWDSYNSPLHF.

This clone showed up just once. The V and J genes are TRBV10-3 and TRBJ2-7; D is uncertain. V was clipped by 6 bases and J by 6 bases, with 18 bases between them. The V gene's germline CDR1 is ENHRY and CDR2 SYGVKD. CDR3 length: 14 residues. CDR3 region: CAISSQVLQLEQYF. CDR3 nucleotides: TGTGCCATCAGCTCCCAGGTTCTCCAACTCGAGCAGTACTTC.

In this sample, this clone turned up a few times. The J gene is TRBJ2-7, the V gene TRBV6-2 or TRBV6-3, with D perhaps TRBD2 (6 bases). Germline V CDR1 and CDR2: MNHEY, SVGEGT. The V gene lost 4 bases and the J gene lost 0 bases, with 16 bases spanning the gap. The CDR3 has 16 residues. The chain's CDR3 is CASSWTQEGPSYEQYF. CDR3 DNA: TGTGCCAGCAGTTGGACTCAGGAGGGACCCTCCTACGAGCAGTACTTC.

The chain recombines TRBV6-5 with TRBJ2-7; 9 positions agree with TRBD1. Losses at the gene ends were 6 bases for V and 3 bases for J; bases not matched to a gene: 9. This CDR3 comprises 15 residues. Germline V gene sequence: CDR1 MNHEY, CDR2 SVGAGI. The CDR3 protein is CASRGTGTGFYEQYF. CDR3 in DNA: TGTGCCAGCAGGGGAACCGGGACAGGGTTCTACGAGCAGTACTTC.

V usage is TRBV28 and J usage is TRBJ1-5; 7 bases agree with TRBD1. CDR1 is MDHEN, CDR2 SYDVKM, per germline. Trimming cost V 2 bases and J 7 bases; bases outside gene matches: 5. The CDR3 length is 14 residues. The CDR3 loop reads CASSLDRVDQPQHF. CDR3 coding DNA: TGTGCCAGCAGTTTAGACAGGGTGGACCAGCCCCAGCATTTT.

The V call is TRBV19, the J call TRBJ1-6, with a weak D call TRBD1 (6 bases). Per the germline V gene, CDR1 is LNHDA and CDR2 is SQIVND (reference sequence). The V gene lost 6 bases and the J gene lost 0 bases, with 15 bases spanning the gap. This CDR3 region has 17 residues. CDR3 sequence (DNA): TGTGCCAGTAGCCGACAAGGGGGTAGCTCCTATAATTCACCCCTCCACTTT. Encoded protein: CASSRQGGSSYNSPLHF.

The J gene is TRBJ2-3, the V gene TRBV15; 12 nucleotides match TRBD2. The J segment lost 5 bases and the V segment lost 7 bases, leaving 4 bases of the junction unmatched. The CDR3 covers 14 residues. Germline V gene sequence: CDR1 LNHNV, CDR2 YYDKDF (reference sequence). The CDR3 spells CATTKGLAGDTQYF. CDR3 nucleotides: TGTGCCACCACCAAGGGACTAGCGGGAGATACGCAGTATTTT. Looking up the rest from reference TRBV15 and TRBJ2-3 gives the full variable domain: DAMVIQNPRYQVTQFGKPVTLSCSQTLNHNVMYWYQQKSSQAPKLLFHYYDKDFNNEADTPDNFQSRRPNTSFCFLDIRSPGLGDTAMYLCATTKGLAGDTQYFGPGTRLTVL.

V gene TRBV12-3 or TRBV12-4 combines with J gene TRBJ2-7; D call uncertain. Trimming stripped 2 bases from V and 6 bases from J, with 11 bases between. This CDR3 contains 13 residues. The CDR3 protein is CASSLNFPGEQYF. DNA for the CDR3: TGTGCCAGCAGTTTAAATTTTCCAGGCGAGCAGTACTTC.

The chain recombines TRBV7-8 with TRBJ2-2, with D maybe TRBD2 (6 bases). This CDR3 region has 13 residues. Germline CDR1 and CDR2: SGHVS and FQNEAQ. The V gene lost 2 bases and the J gene lost 6 bases, with 7 bases spanning the gap. CDR3 nucleotides: TGTGCCAGCAGCTTACGACTAGCCGGGGAGCTGTTTTTT. Amino acid sequence: CASSLRLAGELFF.

The genes are TRBV7-2 and TRBJ2-1, with D hard to call. V dropped 1 base and J dropped 4 bases, with 5 bases sitting between them. The CDR3 runs 13 residues. Germline CDR1 SGHTA, CDR2 FQGNSA. DNA of the CDR3: TGTGCCAGCAGCTTAGTACAATACAATGAGCAGTTCTTC. This codes for CASSLVQYNEQFF. The full variable domain, with the rest looked up from reference TRBV7-2 and TRBJ2-1, is GAGVSQSPSNKVTEKGKDVELRCDPISGHTALYWYRQSLGQGLEFLIYFQGNSAPDKSGLPSDRFSAERTGGSVSTLTIQRTQQEDSAVYLCASSLVQYNEQFFGPGTRLTVL.

This chain joins TRBV5-6 and TRBJ1-6; TRBD1 might be the D (6 bases). The CDR3 spans 16 residues. Germline CDR1 is SGHDT and CDR2 is YYEEEE. With 0 bases removed from V and 8 bases from J, the gap between germline ends came to 15 bases. CDR3: CASSLEGGHKDSPLHF. CDR3 coding DNA: TGTGCCAGCAGCTTGGAGGGGGGCCACAAAGATTCACCCCTCCACTTT.

J is TRBJ2-1 and V is TRBV4-3; 8 positions agree with TRBD1. Losses at the gene ends were 5 bases for V and 4 bases for J; bases not matched to a gene: 10. The germline V gene encodes CDR1 LGHNA and CDR2 YSLEER. This CDR3 has 16 amino acids. The CDR3 nucleotides are TGCGCCAGCAGCATAGGACAGGGAAAGGGATACAATGAGCAGTTCTTC. It is translated as CASSIGQGKGYNEQFF.

The V and J genes are TRBV20-1 and TRBJ2-7, with 7 positions matching TRBD2. There are 14 residues in the CDR3. Germline CDR1 reads DFQATT; CDR2 reads SNEGSKA (reference sequence). The junction had 7 bases not matched to a gene; V was cut back by 3 bases and J by 2 bases. This chain's CDR3 is CSASESGTTYEQYF. Here the CDR3 DNA reads TGCAGTGCTAGTGAGTCAGGGACTACCTACGAGCAGTACTTC.

This clone was seen only once. The chain couples TRBV15 to TRBJ1-2; D unresolved. In germline, CDR1 is LNHNV, CDR2 YYDKDF (reference sequence). The CDR3 length is 14 residues. Trimming stripped 3 bases from V and 4 bases from J, with 12 bases between. CDR3 coding DNA: TGTGCCACCAGCAGGGCGCGGGAAAGCTATGGCTACACCTTC. As protein: CATSRARESYGYTF.

The V gene is TRBV28, the J gene TRBJ2-2; 9 nucleotides line up with TRBD1. Germline values: CDR1 MDHEN, CDR2 SYDVKM. V lost 5 bases and J lost 7; bases outside the gene matches: 8. The CDR3 length is 15 residues. CDR3: CASSTSDRGGGELFF. The CDR3, as DNA: TGTGCCAGCAGTACCTCGGACAGGGGCGGCGGGGAGCTGTTTTTT.

The J gene is TRBJ1-4, the V gene TRBV7-6, with D perhaps matching TRBD1 (6 bases). Trimming pared 2 bases from V and 4 bases from J, leaving 14 bases between. The CDR3 runs 16 residues. Germline CDR1 SGHVS, CDR2 FNYEAQ. CDR3 DNA: TGTGCCAGCAGCTTATCCCGGGGGCAGGATAATGAAAAACTGTTTTTT. It encodes CASSLSRGQDNEKLFF.